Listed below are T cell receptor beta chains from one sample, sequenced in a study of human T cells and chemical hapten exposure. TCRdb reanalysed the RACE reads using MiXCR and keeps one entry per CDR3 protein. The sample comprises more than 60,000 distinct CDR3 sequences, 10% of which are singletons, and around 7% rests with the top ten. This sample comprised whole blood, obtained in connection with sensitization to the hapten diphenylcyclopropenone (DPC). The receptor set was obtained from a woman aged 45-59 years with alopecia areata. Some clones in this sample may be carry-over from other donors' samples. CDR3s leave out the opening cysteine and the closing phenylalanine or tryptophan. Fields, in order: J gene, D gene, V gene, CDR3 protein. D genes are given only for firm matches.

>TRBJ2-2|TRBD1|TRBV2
ASTRQGVGELF
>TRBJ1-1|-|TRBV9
ASKPTRNTEAF
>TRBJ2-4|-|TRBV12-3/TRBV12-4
ASSLTVAKNIQY
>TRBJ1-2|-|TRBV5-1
ASSLEVGRGGYT
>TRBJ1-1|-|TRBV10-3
AISESGRGNTEAF
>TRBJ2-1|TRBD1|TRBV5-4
ASSLGDRGNNEQF
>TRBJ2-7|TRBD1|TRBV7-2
ASSPSPGGSYEQY
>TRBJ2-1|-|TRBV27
ASSLIGGARNEQF
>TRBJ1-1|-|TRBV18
ASSAPSMNTEAF
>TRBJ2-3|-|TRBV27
ASRRLHTQY
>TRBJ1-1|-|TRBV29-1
SVAGGDTEAF
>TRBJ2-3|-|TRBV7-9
ASSQTTIVTSDTQY
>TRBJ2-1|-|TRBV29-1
SVEGVYNEQF
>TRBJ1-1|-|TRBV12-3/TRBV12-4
ASSFDTTVNTEAF
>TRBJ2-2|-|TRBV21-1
ASSKGGQGSTGELF
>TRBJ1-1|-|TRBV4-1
ASRGVLKNTEAF
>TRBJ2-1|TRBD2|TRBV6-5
ASSPLGLAGSSSYNEQF
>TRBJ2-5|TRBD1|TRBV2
ASAPWDRKTPLETQY
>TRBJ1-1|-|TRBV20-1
SAPQGRDTEAF
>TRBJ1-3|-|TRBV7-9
ASSFGPGAGNTIY
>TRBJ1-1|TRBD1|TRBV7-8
ASSSLLPWTGMNTEAF
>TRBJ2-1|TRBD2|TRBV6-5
ASSYLAGGQGEQF
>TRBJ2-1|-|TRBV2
ASSETNEQF
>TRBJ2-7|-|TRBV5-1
ASGLPGQAQPEHY
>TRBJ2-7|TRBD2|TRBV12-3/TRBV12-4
ASSSSGTSDEQY
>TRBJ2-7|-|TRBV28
ASRSTSYEQY
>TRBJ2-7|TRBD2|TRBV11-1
ASSLFREGRKQY